Listed below are T cell receptor beta chains from one sample, sequenced in a study of beta chain features in type 1 diabetes. Data came from immunoSEQ multiplex PCR; TCRdb stores just in-frame clones and leaves some out. This table has 400,000 or so clones, around 9.6% appearing once. Sequenced sample: central memory CD4+ T cells from blood. Source of these receptors: a man aged 25-45 years with type 1 diabetes. CDR3s include the opening cysteine and the closing phenylalanine or tryptophan. Each record gives: clone size, J gene, V gene, D gene, CDR3 protein, CDR3 DNA. A D gene is named only where the DNA matches it firmly. Size is stated for part of the rows, as once, few or many counts, or as a class when the clone is expanded.

. TRBJ1-2 TRBV6-1 . CASSTGTAYGYTF TGTGCCAGCAGCACCGGGACCGCCTATGGCTACACCTTC
few TRBJ1-5 TRBV7-9 . CASSSQGDQPQHF TGTGCCAGCAGCTCGCAGGGAGATCAGCCCCAGCATTTT
. TRBJ2-7 TRBV27 . CASSSDRTYEQYF TGTGCCAGCAGTTCGGACAGAACCTACGAGCAGTACTTC
. TRBJ2-3 TRBV30 . CAWSVIAKTQYF TGTGCCTGGAGTGTGATAGCGAAGACGCAGTATTTT
few TRBJ1-2 TRBV6-6 TRBD1 CAGRQGPPNYGYTF TGTGCCGGAAGACAGGGGCCCCCTAACTATGGCTACACCTTC
. TRBJ2-3 TRBV7-2 . CASSPPSAGGTDTQYF TGTGCCAGCAGCCCCCCATCGGCAGGCGGCACAGATACGCAGTATTTT
few TRBJ1-1 TRBV18 . CASSPLQNTEAFF TGTGCCAGCTCACCACTGCAGAACACTGAAGCTTTCTTT
. TRBJ1-2 TRBV27 . CASSLGVGDSGYTF TGTGCCAGCAGTTTGGGCGTAGGGGATTCTGGCTACACCTTC
few TRBJ2-3 TRBV7-2 . CASSLSGTGWTDTQYF TGTGCCAGCAGCCTTAGCGGGACAGGGTGGACAGATACGCAGTATTTT
few TRBJ2-5 TRBV5-6 . CASSSRRTQETQYF TGTGCCAGCAGCTCCCGTAGAACCCAAGAGACCCAGTACTTC
few TRBJ1-1 TRBV5-1 TRBD1 CASSLGAGTANTEAFF TGCGCCAGCAGCTTGGGGGCCGGGACAGCGAACACTGAAGCTTTCTTT
. TRBJ1-4 TRBV4-1 . CASSLPDPKLFF TGCGCCAGCAGCCTCCCCGACCCGAAACTGTTTTTT
. TRBJ2-1 TRBV11-3 TRBD1 CASGTGVRNEQFF TGTGCCAGCGGGACAGGGGTCAGAAATGAGCAGTTCTTC
few TRBJ2-1 TRBV7-2 . CASSLEQGGTASYNEQFF TGTGCCAGCAGCTTAGAACAAGGCGGGACAGCCTCCTACAATGAGCAGTTCTTC
few TRBJ2-2 TRBV28 . CALGTQNTGELFF TGTGCCTTGGGAACCCAAAACACCGGGGAGCTGTTTTTT
. TRBJ2-7 TRBV19 . CASSWQPGIYEQYF TGTGCCAGTAGTTGGCAGCCGGGGATTTACGAGCAGTACTTC
few TRBJ1-2 TRBV18 TRBD1 CASSPISTGSNYGYTF TGTGCCAGCTCACCGATATCGACAGGGTCTAACTATGGCTACACCTTC
few TRBJ2-5 TRBV7-3 . CASSLAGKETQYF TGTGCCAGCAGCTTAGCGGGGAAAGAGACCCAGTACTTC
. TRBJ1-4 TRBV7-2 . CASSYLTGSTGREKLFF TGTGCCAGCAGTTACCTAACGGGCTCCACTGGGAGAGAAAAACTGTTTTTT
few TRBJ2-2 TRBV5-1 TRBD2 CASSYGTSNTGELFF TGCGCCAGCAGCTACGGGACTAGCAACACCGGGGAGCTGTTTTTT
. TRBJ1-5 TRBV5-1 TRBD1 CASSLDPGGEGQPQHF TGCGCCAGCAGCTTGGACCCAGGGGGCGAGGGTCAGCCCCAGCATTTT
. TRBJ2-4 TRBV5-1 . CASSFTGPDKNIQYF TGCGCCAGCAGCTTTACAGGGCCGGACAAAAACATTCAGTACTTC
few TRBJ1-5 TRBV19 TRBD1 CASSNGGQDLSQPQHF TGTGCCAGTAGTAACGGGGGACAGGACCTGAGCCAGCCCCAGCATTTT
. TRBJ2-3 TRBV4-2 . CASSLGESSTDTQYF TGTGCCAGCAGCCTCGGGGAGAGTTCCACAGATACGCAGTATTTT
. TRBJ1-4 TRBV5-4 TRBD1 CASSLEWDRETNEKLFF TGTGCCAGCAGCTTGGAATGGGACAGGGAAACTAATGAAAAACTGTTTTTT
many TRBJ2-3 TRBV7-3 . CASSLDGSTDTQYF TGTGCCAGCAGCCTCGACGGGAGCACAGATACGCAGTATTTT
few TRBJ2-1 TRBV19 . CASSIGVGIAYNEQFF TGTGCCAGTAGTATTGGGGTGGGGATTGCCTACAATGAGCAGTTCTTC
few TRBJ1-5 TRBV30 . CAWSVHGDGNQPQHF TGTGCCTGGAGTGTACACGGGGACGGCAATCAGCCCCAGCATTTT
few TRBJ2-1 TRBV7-3 TRBD2 CASSLSGRGLAGVTEQFF TGTGCCAGCAGCTTATCCGGGAGGGGACTAGCGGGAGTGACTGAGCAGTTCTTC
few TRBJ2-7 TRBV10-3 . CAISVAGARGDEQYF TGTGCCATCAGTGTGGCGGGGGCAAGAGGGGACGAGCAGTACTTC
. TRBJ1-2 TRBV7-2 TRBD1 CASSATGDRLHYGYTF TGTGCCAGCAGCGCAACAGGGGATCGTCTCCACTATGGCTACACCTTC
many TRBJ2-1 TRBV7-9 . CASSLGVDKQFF TGTGCCAGCAGCTTAGGTGTAGACAAGCAGTTCTTC
. TRBJ2-3 TRBV15 TRBD2 CATSREVNGGRVSDTQYF TGTGCCACCAGCAGAGAAGTCAATGGCGGGAGGGTTTCAGATACGCAGTATTTT
. TRBJ2-6 TRBV7-2 TRBD1 CASSLVGTGFSGANVLTF TGTGCCAGCAGCTTAGTTGGGACAGGGTTCTCTGGGGCCAACGTCCTGACTTTC
. TRBJ1-2 TRBV20-1 TRBD1 CSATQGGGYTF TGCAGTGCTACACAGGGGGGTGGCTACACCTTC
. TRBJ2-6 TRBV4-3 . CASSQDRNSGANVLTF TGCGCCAGCAGCCAAGATCGGAATTCTGGGGCCAACGTCCTGACTTTC
. TRBJ1-3 TRBV7-9 TRBD1 CASSLTGGSGNTIYF TGTGCCAGCAGCCTCACAGGGGGCTCTGGAAACACCATATATTTT
. TRBJ2-1 TRBV11-3 TRBD1 CASSLDQGGTGKGNEQFF TGTGCCAGCAGCTTAGATCAGGGAGGGACAGGGAAGGGAAATGAGCAGTTCTTC
many TRBJ2-5 TRBV23-1 TRBD1 CASSQLQDREQETQYF TGCGCCAGCAGTCAACTCCAGGACAGGGAACAAGAGACCCAGTACTTC
few TRBJ2-3 TRBV5-6 . CASSLGWATDTQYF TGTGCCAGCAGCTTGGGGTGGGCGACAGATACGCAGTATTTT
. TRBJ2-7 TRBV7-9 . CASSQGVGSEQYF TGCGCCAGCAGCCAAGGAGTCGGGAGCGAGCAGTACTTC
. TRBJ1-1 TRBV11-1 . CASSDRLNTEAFF TGTGCCAGCAGTGACAGGTTGAACACTGAAGCTTTCTTT